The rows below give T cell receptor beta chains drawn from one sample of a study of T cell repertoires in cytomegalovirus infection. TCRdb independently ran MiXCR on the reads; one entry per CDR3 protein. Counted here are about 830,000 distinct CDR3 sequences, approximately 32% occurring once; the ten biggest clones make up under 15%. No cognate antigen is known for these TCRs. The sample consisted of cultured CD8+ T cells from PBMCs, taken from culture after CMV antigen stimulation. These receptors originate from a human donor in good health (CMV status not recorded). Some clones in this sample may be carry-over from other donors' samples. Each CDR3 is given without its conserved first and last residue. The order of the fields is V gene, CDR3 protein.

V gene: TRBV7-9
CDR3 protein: ASSLDPRGGADTGELF

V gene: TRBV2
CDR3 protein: ASSVDRDEGDTQY

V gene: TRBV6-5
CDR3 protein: ASSYGTGFGEKLF

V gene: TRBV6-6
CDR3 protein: ASSSSGQRPGSEQY

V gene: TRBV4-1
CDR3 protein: ASSQDLRGSYNEQF

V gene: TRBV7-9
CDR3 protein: ASSPTSGESTDTQY

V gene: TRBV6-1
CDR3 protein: ASSPRRGPSYNEQF

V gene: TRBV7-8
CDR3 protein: ASSLLGAAGYT

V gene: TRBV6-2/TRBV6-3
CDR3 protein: ASSFPESMNLGRDTEAF

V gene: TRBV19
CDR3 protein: ASSIVLLSNEQY

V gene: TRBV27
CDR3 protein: ASRSGRGGVAYNEQF

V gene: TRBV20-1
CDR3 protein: SARDRRGRVLETQY

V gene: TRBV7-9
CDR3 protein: ASSRGQGMNTEAF

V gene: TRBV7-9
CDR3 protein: ASSFEMLVNSPLH

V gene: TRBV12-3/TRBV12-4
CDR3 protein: ATLALRGNYNSPLH

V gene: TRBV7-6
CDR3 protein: ASSLAPLAGDPGTQY

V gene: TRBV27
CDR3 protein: ASSSWTSEAF

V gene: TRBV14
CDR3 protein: ASSQVGRSYEQY

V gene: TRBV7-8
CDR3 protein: ASSLYQSNQPQH

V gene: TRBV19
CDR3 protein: ASSIPDRGTNTEAF

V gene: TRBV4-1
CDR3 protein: ASSQGFGPENTEAF

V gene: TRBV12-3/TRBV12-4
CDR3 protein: ASILGGFAF

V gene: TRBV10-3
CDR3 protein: AKCTDRGDYNEQF

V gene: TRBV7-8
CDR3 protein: ASLSTRTPRGAGELF

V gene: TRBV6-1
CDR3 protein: ASSPTGNPYGYT

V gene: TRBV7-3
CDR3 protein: ASSEGTSGGETQY

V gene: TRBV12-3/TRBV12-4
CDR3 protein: ASSSPETGYEQY

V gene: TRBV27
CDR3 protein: ASSLRQGKGNQPQH